This T cell receptor (beta chain) originates from a study of T cells in Graves' hyperthyroidism and ophthalmopathy. Whole-study results and caveats: Most expanded thyroid clonotypes above 0.001 recurred in blood.

Diagnoses were established using clinical symptoms, serum thyroxine and TRAb, thyroid ultrasound and orbital computed tomography. Trimming removed 10 bases from V and 1 base from J, with 16 bases in between. Germline V CDR1 and CDR2: LNHDA, SQIVND (reference sequence). The CDR3 length is 14 residues. Details on this clonotype: What it binds is unknown.

Amplification targeted TCR beta CDR3 regions from RNA transcripts. The TCR CDR3 first-round RT-PCR relied on the HTBI primer set. A single record per CDR3 protein comes from TCRdb applying MiXCR to the multiplex PCR reads. The table includes hundreds of thousands of distinct CDR3 sequences, approximately 15% detected once. The sample was blood. This chain joins TRBV19 and TRBJ2-5; D gene unclear. This TCR came from a man aged 18 to 29 with Graves' ophthalmopathy. The CDR3 protein is CATKVGLAQETQYF. The DNA for the CDR3 is TGTGCCACCAAGGTCGGATTAGCCCAAGAGACCCAGTACTTC.